This TCR beta chain was captured in a study of T cell repertoires in cytomegalovirus infection. The study, taken as a whole, reports: Dominating the ex vivo response were HLA-C-restricted CMV-specific TCR beta clonotypes. Summed frequency of public TCR beta families distinguished CMV carriers with the relevant HLA.

CDR1 and CDR2 (germline): SGHDT, YYEEEE. V was trimmed by 2 bases and J by 6 bases, leaving 6 bases between them. The CDR3 runs 12 residues. This clonotype was seen only a few times. Its antigen is unidentified. TCRdb analysed the reads with MiXCR anew, one entry per CDR3 protein. The sample contains 360,000 or so distinct CDR3 sequences, just under 35% of which appear only once. The receptor's source is a human donor in good health (CMV status not recorded). Some clones in this sample may be carry-over from other donors' samples. The sample consisted of cultured PBMCs, taken from culture after CMV antigen stimulation. V usage is TRBV5-6 and J usage is TRBJ2-1; D gene uncertain. The CDR3 nucleotides are TGTGCCAGCAGCTTCTTCGGCAATGAGCAGTTCTTC. Translated: CASSFFGNEQFF. The variable domain in full, completed from reference TRBV5-6 and TRBJ2-1, reads DAGVTQSPTHLIKTRGQQVTLRCSPKSGHDTVSWYQQALGQGPQFIFQYYEEEERQRGNFPDRFSGHQFPNYSSELNVNALLLGDSALYLCASSFFGNEQFFGPGTRLTVL.